The next 27 T cell receptor beta chains were all read from a single sample in a study of blood T cell repertoires in COVID-19. Sequencing was performed with immunoSEQ multiplex PCR; in TCRdb, only in-frame clones are kept and a portion is missing. The sample lists a few hundred thousand clones; about 86% were seen once. The sequenced material came from peripheral blood. Receptor source: an older person with COVID-19, enrolled during active disease.

This chain connects TRBV6-5 to TRBJ1-5, with 7 bases identical to TRBD1. Germline CDR1 and CDR2: MNHEY and SVGAGI. The length of the CDR3 is 15 residues. V lost 6 bases and J lost 4; bases outside the gene matches: 9. This CDR3 reads CASRGSGRGNQPQHF. The CDR3 bases are TGTGCCAGCAGGGGATCAGGCAGGGGGAATCAGCCCCAGCATTTT.

V is TRBV3-1 (or the pseudogene TRBV3-2) and J is TRBJ2-3; no clear D. There are 13 residues in the CDR3. V gave up 1 base and J gave up 5 bases, with 7 bases separating them. Germline CDR1 and CDR2: LGHDT and YNNKEL (reference sequence). CDR3 sequence reads: CASSQVLVDTQYF. As DNA, the CDR3 is TGTGCCAGCAGCCAAGTTTTAGTAGATACGCAGTATTTT.

This clone was picked up a small number of times. The V and J genes are TRBV4-2 and TRBJ2-1; 8 bases agree with TRBD2. The length of the CDR3 is 16 residues. Germline CDR1 and CDR2: LGHNA and YNFKEQ. V was pared by 1 base and J by 0 bases, with 2 bases of the junction left unmatched. This CDR3 reads CASSQAGTSSYNEQFF. The CDR3 nucleotides read TGTGCCAGCAGCCAAGCCGGGACTAGCTCCTACAATGAGCAGTTCTTC.

The chain couples TRBV10-3 to TRBJ2-7; 9 bases line up with TRBD1. The CDR3 loop spans 12 amino acids. V gave up 2 bases and J gave up 11 bases; unmatched junction bases: 4. In germline, CDR1 is ENHRY, CDR2 SYGVKD. The CDR3 sequence is CAISERRDREYF. The CDR3 nucleotides read TGTGCCATCAGTGAGCGCCGGGACAGGGAGTACTTC.

The V gene is TRBV28, the J gene TRBJ1-4; perhaps TRBD1 as D (5 bases). Germline V gene data show CDR1 as MDHEN and CDR2 as SYDVKM. CDR3 length: 17 residues. V was shortened by 8 bases and J by 4 bases, with 23 bases between the two germline ends. CDR3 amino acids: CASGVSGKGWSNEKLFF. CDR3 DNA: TGTGCCAGCGGTGTTTCAGGGAAAGGCTGGAGTAATGAAAAACTGTTTTTT.

The V and J genes are TRBV20-1 and TRBJ1-5; D remains unclear. CDR1 is DFQATT, CDR2 SNEGSKA, per germline (reference sequence). V gave up 3 bases and J gave up 4 bases, with 10 bases separating them. The CDR3 is 13 amino acids. The CDR3 protein is CSASQTGNQPQHF. In DNA, the CDR3 is TGCAGTGCTAGTCAGACGGGGAATCAGCCCCAGCATTTT.

CDR3 protein: CASSSGLAGGPLGEQFF. The CDR3 bases are TGTGCCAGTAGTTCGGGACTAGCGGGAGGCCCCTTGGGTGAGCAGTTCTTC. The V call is TRBV19, the J call TRBJ2-1; 15 bases align to TRBD2. Germline V gene data show CDR1 as LNHDA and CDR2 as SQIVND (reference sequence). The CDR3 is 17 residues long. J gave up 9 bases and V 5 bases, and 11 bases lay outside the gene matches.

The chain has TRBV20-1 and TRBJ1-5; no reliable D call. The CDR3 contains 11 residues. Germline CDR1 and CDR2: DFQATT and SNEGSKA (reference sequence). V lost 3 bases and J lost 5, with 5 bases in between. CDR3 region: CSASGDQPQHF. The CDR3 DNA follows: TGCAGTGCTAGCGGGGATCAGCCCCAGCATTTT.

About this clone itself: Other nucleotide sequences in the sample specify the same CDR3. The rearrangement joins TRBV3-1 (or the pseudogene TRBV3-2) to TRBJ1-5; D gene ambiguous. This CDR3 has 14 amino acids. Germline V lookup: CDR1 LGHDT, CDR2 YNNKEL (reference sequence). Between the trimmed V and J ends, which lost 1 base and 2 bases, there was a span of 6 bases. The CDR3 here is CASSQGTGNQPQHF. DNA for the CDR3: TGTGCCAGCAGCCAAGGAACAGGCAATCAGCCCCAGCATTTT.

Here the CDR3 reads CASSLKKDGHNQPQHF. In nucleotides, the CDR3 is TGTGCCAGCAGCCTCAAGAAGGACGGACACAATCAGCCCCAGCATTTT. J is TRBJ1-5 and V is TRBV7-2; D may be TRBD1 (5 bases). V dropped 5 bases and J dropped 3 bases, with 17 bases sitting between them. The CDR3 has 16 amino acids. Per the germline V gene, CDR1 is SGHTA and CDR2 is FQGNSA. The variable domain in full, completed from reference TRBV7-2 and TRBJ1-5, reads GAGVSQSPSNKVTEKGKDVELRCDPISGHTALYWYRQSLGQGLEFLIYFQGNSAPDKSGLPSDRFSAERTGGSVSTLTIQRTQQEDSAVYLCASSLKKDGHNQPQHFGDGTRLSIL.

In this sample, this clone turned up once. The rearrangement joins TRBV2 to TRBJ1-2; no definite D call. V lost 10 bases and J 6 bases, leaving 18 bases between the germline ends. Per the germline V gene, CDR1 is SNHLY and CDR2 is FYNNEI. The CDR3 has 13 residues. The CDR3 reads CATREPGLDGYTF. In DNA, the CDR3 is TGTGCCACCCGAGAGCCGGGGTTGGATGGCTACACCTTC.

J is TRBJ1-5 and V is TRBV6-1; D call uncertain. This CDR3 comprises 13 residues. V was trimmed by 3 bases and J by 6 bases, leaving 9 bases between them. Germline assignment: CDR1 MNHNS and CDR2 SASEGT. The CDR3, as DNA: TGTGCCAGCAGTGAGGCAGATCGTCAGCCCCAGCATTTT. It encodes CASSEADRQPQHF.

V and J are TRBV5-1 and TRBJ2-7; 10 positions match TRBD1. CDR1 and CDR2 from the germline V gene are SGHRS and YFSETQ. V was pared by 4 bases and J by 3 bases, with 10 bases of the junction left unmatched. The CDR3 is 16 amino acids. CDR3 bases: TGCGCCAGCAGCCCTAGGACAGGGGGAATCCTCTACGAGCAGTACTTC. Translating it yields CASSPRTGGILYEQYF.

V is TRBV3-1 (or the pseudogene TRBV3-2) and J is TRBJ2-3, with 11 nucleotides matching TRBD1. The J segment lost 2 bases and the V segment lost 5 bases, leaving 12 bases of the junction unmatched. Per the germline V gene, CDR1 is LGHDT and CDR2 is YNNKEL (reference sequence). The CDR3 covers 18 residues. The CDR3 reads CASSTRTGGSFVTDTQYF. CDR3 in DNA: TGTGCCAGCAGCACCCGGACAGGGGGCTCTTTTGTCACAGATACGCAGTATTTT.

This chain uses TRBV9 with TRBJ2-5, with a weak D call TRBD2 (5 bases). The ends were cut back, 2 bases at V and 4 bases at J, with 12 bases in the middle. This CDR3 has 14 amino acids. Germline assignment: CDR1 SGDLS and CDR2 YYNGEE. CDR3 coding DNA: TGTGCCAGCAGCGTTACTAGTTTGGGAGAGACCCAGTACTTC. This codes for CASSVTSLGETQYF.

V gene TRBV5-6 combines with J gene TRBJ1-2; the D gene is possibly TRBD1 (6 bases). The CDR3 length is 13 residues. Trimming removed 4 bases from V and 7 bases from J, with 14 bases in between. Per germline, CDR1 SGHDT and CDR2 YYEEEE. The CDR3 sequence: CASSPLGAGGYTF. As DNA, the CDR3 is TGTGCCAGCAGCCCTTTGGGGGCAGGTGGCTACACCTTC.

V and J are TRBV7-6 and TRBJ1-1; D call uncertain. This CDR3 is 16 amino acids long. V gave up 1 base and J gave up 0 bases, with 12 bases separating them. Germline V CDR1 and CDR2: SGHVS, FNYEAQ. DNA for the CDR3: TGTGCCAGCAGCTTAGGGACGGGGAGGGTGAACACTGAAGCTTTCTTT. This codes for CASSLGTGRVNTEAFF.

This chain joins TRBV28 and TRBJ2-7; D not resolved. The germline V and J ends were trimmed by 5 bases and 4 bases, with 6 bases remaining between them. This CDR3 region has 11 residues. CDR1 is MDHEN, CDR2 SYDVKM, per germline. The DNA for the CDR3 is TGTGCCAGCAGTGCCCAGTACGAGCAGTACTTC. This codes for CASSAQYEQYF.

This clone has only a few counts. The V gene is TRBV28, the J gene TRBJ1-5; D not resolved. The CDR3 is 15 amino acids. Trimming took 4 bases from V and 7 from J, leaving 17 bases between them. CDR1 is MDHEN, CDR2 SYDVKM, per germline. The CDR3 region is CASSSHFRDRQPQHF. The DNA for the CDR3 is TGTGCCAGCAGTTCCCATTTTCGGGATAGACAGCCCCAGCATTTT.

The table lists this clone with a count of one. The rearrangement joins TRBV2 to TRBJ2-7; 7 bases map to TRBD1. CDR1 is SNHLY, CDR2 FYNNEI, per germline. The CDR3 is 14 residues long. The trim removed 4 bases at V and 10 bases at J, leaving 13 bases unmatched. Here the CDR3 DNA reads TGTGCCAGCAGTGCAAGACAGGGTGGTGCGCGACAGTACTTC. Residues: CASSARQGGARQYF.

The chain uses TRBV7-2 and TRBJ2-7, with a weak D call TRBD1 (5 bases). This CDR3 region has 12 residues. V shed 5 bases and J shed 3 bases, with 8 bases lying between them. Germline V gene lookup returns CDR1 SGHTA and CDR2 FQGNSA. CDR3 DNA sequence: TGTGCCAGCAGCCGGACACGCTACGAGCAGTACTTC. It encodes CASSRTRYEQYF.

The chain has TRBV7-2 and TRBJ1-3; tentative D call: TRBD1 (5 bases). The germline CDR1 and CDR2 sequences are SGHTA and FQGNSA. This CDR3 comprises 15 residues. V was trimmed by 1 base and J by 0 bases, leaving 7 bases between them. The DNA for the CDR3 is TGTGCCAGCAGCTTAGGACAGCTCTCTGGAAACACCATATATTTT. Protein sequence: CASSLGQLSGNTIYF.

V usage is TRBV7-2 and J usage is TRBJ1-6; D gene unclear. The CDR3 is 15 residues long. Trimming cost V 2 bases and J 6 bases, with 11 bases left between them. The germline V gene has CDR1 SGHTA and CDR2 FQGNSA. This CDR3 is CASSLPPGSNSPLHF. CDR3 bases: TGTGCCAGCAGCTTACCGCCCGGGTCTAATTCACCCCTCCACTTT.

This chain connects TRBV5-1 to TRBJ2-3, with 10 bases matching TRBD2. The junction had 12 bases not matched to a gene; V was cut back by 4 bases and J by 4 bases. The CDR3 has 17 residues. In germline, CDR1 is SGHRS, CDR2 YFSETQ. The DNA of the CDR3 is TGCGCCAGCAGCGCCGCCGGGCTAGCGGGAGCGGCAGATACGCAGTATTTT. Translation: CASSAAGLAGAADTQYF.

The rearrangement links TRBV19 to TRBJ2-1; 9 bases are shared with TRBD1. This CDR3 is built from 15 residues. J gave up 5 bases and V 6 bases, and 8 bases lay outside the gene matches. The germline V gene encodes CDR1 LNHDA and CDR2 SQIVND (reference sequence). CDR3 nucleotides: TGTGCCAGTAGCTTAGGACAGGGGTTAGACAATGAGCAGTTCTTC. Translated: CASSLGQGLDNEQFF.

The rearrangement uses TRBV6-1 and TRBJ2-5, with a tentative D call TRBD2 (5 bases). V was clipped by 5 bases and J by 1 base, with 8 bases between them. This CDR3 is built from 13 residues. Germline CDR1 MNHNS, CDR2 SASEGT. This CDR3 reads CASSSGIQETQYF. The CDR3 DNA sequence: TGTGCCAGCAGTTCCGGGATCCAAGAGACCCAGTACTTC.

The DNA of the CDR3 is TGTGCCAGCAGAACAGGGAAATGGGAGGGCTACACCTTC. It specifies CASRTGKWEGYTF. This chain uses TRBV28 with TRBJ1-2; D is perhaps TRBD1 (6 bases). The CDR3 sequence is 13 residues long. Per the germline V gene, CDR1 is MDHEN and CDR2 is SYDVKM. Trimming pared 6 bases from V and 8 bases from J, leaving 16 bases between.